The 7 T cell receptor beta chains listed next were all sequenced from one sample in a study of blood T cells in healthy people across ages. It was with a sample-barcoded 5' primer and a J-beta primer mix that a second PCR of roughly 7 to 12 cycles was run. TCRdb ran MiXCR on the 5' RACE reads and lists one entry per CDR3 protein. The sample comprises around 800,000 distinct CDR3 sequences, around 25% of which are singletons, and around 2.9% rests with the top ten. The same sample was also used in a study of T cells of mothers and their children.

Sequencing was performed on blood. The receptors here all came from a boy aged 10-17 years in good health.

This clonotype was detected only a few times. This chain's CDR3 is CASSPGDRGGGEQYF. For the CDR3, the DNA is TGTGCCAGCAGCCCCGGCGACAGGGGTGGAGGCGAGCAGTACTTC. This sequence joins TRBV4-2 and TRBJ2-5; 8 bases map to TRBD1. TRBJ2-7 matches the DNA end more closely, so the J call is doubtful. Germline V lookup: CDR1 LGHNA, CDR2 YNFKEQ. This CDR3 comprises 15 residues.

This clonotype showed up just a few times. This chain uses TRBV6-6 with TRBJ1-5, with D maybe TRBD1 (6 bases). The V gene lost 9 bases and the J gene lost 1 base, with 10 bases spanning the gap. This CDR3 contains 13 residues. Per germline, CDR1 MNHNY and CDR2 SVGAGI (reference sequence). The CDR3 DNA follows: TGTGCCAGTACTGACAGGAGCAATCAGCCCCAGCATTTT. Residues: CASTDRSNQPQHF.

This clonotype was seen a few times. The chain couples TRBV10-3 to TRBJ2-5; D is perhaps TRBD2 (5 bases). CDR1 is ENHRY, CDR2 SYGVKD, per germline. V was shortened by 4 bases and J by 5 bases, with 11 bases between the two germline ends. This CDR3 has 13 amino acids. The CDR3 sequence: CAISVTGGETQYF. CDR3 in DNA: TGTGCCATCAGTGTAACTGGCGGGGAGACCCAGTACTTC.

The chain joins TRBV5-4 to TRBJ2-1; 12 bases fit TRBD2. The better agreement between TRBJ2-7 and the DNA end casts doubt on the J call. CDR1 SGHNT and CDR2 YYREEE come from the germline V gene (reference sequence). This CDR3 has 15 residues. CDR3 sequence reads: CASSKTSGSSYEQYF. Written as DNA, the CDR3 is TGTGCCAGCAGCAAGACTAGCGGGAGCTCCTACGAGCAGTACTTC.

J is TRBJ2-7 and V is TRBV6-5, with D perhaps TRBD1 (5 bases). From germline, CDR1 is MNHEY and CDR2 SVGAGI. Trimming cost V 3 bases and J 0 bases, with 6 bases left between them. This CDR3 comprises 13 residues. The CDR3 region is CASSYTGSYEQYF. The CDR3 bases are TGTGCCAGCAGTTATACAGGCTCCTACGAGCAGTACTTC.

The rearrangement uses TRBV4-2 and TRBJ2-3; a weak D match, TRBD2 (6 bases). The CDR3 totals 16 residues. Trimming removed 4 bases from V and 4 bases from J, with 18 bases in between. Germline values: CDR1 LGHNA, CDR2 YNFKEQ. The CDR3 DNA reads as TGTGCCAGCAGCCGAGGCGGGGATACTTGGGCAGATACGCAGTATTTT. Protein sequence: CASSRGGDTWADTQYF.

The J gene is TRBJ2-7, the V gene TRBV29-1, with TRBD2 matching 11 bases. Germline V gives CDR1 SQVTM, CDR2 ANQGSEA. The J segment lost 2 bases and the V segment lost 6 bases, leaving 6 bases of the junction unmatched. The CDR3 runs to 14 residues. The CDR3 bases are TGCAGCGTGTCGACTAGCGGGATCGCCTACGAGCAGTACTTC. Its protein is CSVSTSGIAYEQYF.